This TCR beta chain was sequenced in a study of blood T cell repertoires in COVID-19. Whole-study context: In each case, the material was cDNA or gDNA derived from T cells, B-cell-depleted T cells, or PBMCs.

Profiled with immunoSEQ multiplex PCR; TCRdb holds only in-frame clones, not every one. Among some 68,000 clones listed, around 90% were seen once. Patients in Seattle were enrolled during active infection, then followed longitudinally. After removal of 4 bases from V and 1 base from J, the junction contained 10 bases not matched to a gene. This CDR3 has 16 amino acids. Germline loops: CDR1 SGHNT, CDR2 YYREEE (reference sequence). This TCR came from a man in his forties or fifties with COVID-19, enrolled during active disease. J is TRBJ2-7 and V is TRBV5-4; 8 bases line up with TRBD2. Sequenced: peripheral blood. For the CDR3, the DNA is TGTGCCAGCAGCCGCGGGAGCGGGAGTCGATCCTACGAGCAGTACTTC. Its protein is CASSRGSGSRSYEQYF.